Listed below are T cell receptor beta chains from one sample, sequenced in a study of T cell responses to AZD1222 COVID-19 vaccine. Profiling relied on immunoSEQ multiplex PCR, and the TCRdb table lists in-frame clones only, not all of them. Counted here are approximately 89,000 clones, about nine tenths occurring once; the ten biggest clones make up under 14%. The sample in question was peripheral blood, obtained 28 days after the second AZD1222 dose. These TCRs come from an adult who received the AZD1222 COVID-19 vaccine. Both conserved end residues are part of each CDR3. A D gene is named only where the DNA matches it firmly.

D | J | V | DNA | CDR3
TRBD1 | TRBJ1-2 | TRBV30 | TGTGCCCGGAGCACAGGGGCCTCAGCCCCTTTTGGCTACACCTTC | CARSTGASAPFGYTF
- | TRBJ1-4 | TRBV5-5 | TGTGCCAGCAGCGCCAACAGGGATAGCGCTAATGAAAAACTGTTTTTT | CASSANRDSANEKLFF
- | TRBJ1-3 | TRBV30 | TGTGCCTGGAGTGTAGGCAGGGCCGGAAACACCATATATTTT | CAWSVGRAGNTIYF
- | TRBJ1-4 | TRBV4-1 | TGCGCCAGCAGCCAAGTGCTGGGAATCGATGAAAAACTGTTTTTT | CASSQVLGIDEKLFF
- | TRBJ1-1 | TRBV9 | TGTGCCAGCAGCGTAGAGGGGGGTAGCGGGCAGAACACTGAAGCTTTCTTT | CASSVEGGSGQNTEAFF
- | TRBJ1-5 | TRBV6-5 | TGTGCCAGCAGTTACGGACCACAGGATCAGCCCCAGCATTTT | CASSYGPQDQPQHF
- | TRBJ2-1 | TRBV9 | TGTGCCAGCAGCGTAGATTGGCTGTCGGACTCCTACAATGAGCAGTTCTTC | CASSVDWLSDSYNEQFF
- | TRBJ2-1 | TRBV5-1 | TGCGCCAGCAGCGCGTGGACTGGCAGCTCCTACAATGAGCAGTTCTTC | CASSAWTGSSYNEQFF
TRBD1 | TRBJ2-7 | TRBV19 | TGTGCCAGTAGTCGATACGGGACAGGGTTGGACGAGCAGTACTTC | CASSRYGTGLDEQYF
- | TRBJ1-1 | TRBV9 | TGTGCCAGCAGCCCCCGTCGGGGGGCGAACACTGAAGCTTTCTTT | CASSPRRGANTEAFF
- | TRBJ1-2 | TRBV3-1/TRBV3-2 | TGTGCCAGCAGCCCTGCTATCACGGTTCAAGACTATGGCTACACCTTC | CASSPAITVQDYGYTF
- | TRBJ2-3 | TRBV7-9 | TGTGCCAGCAGCTTAATGACCACACGCACAGATACGCAGTATTTT | CASSLMTTRTDTQYF
- | TRBJ2-5 | TRBV15 | TGTGCCACCAGCCCGACCCAAGGACGACAAGAGACCCAGTACTTC | CATSPTQGRQETQYF
- | TRBJ1-4 | TRBV28 | TGTGCCAGCCATCTGCGGCCCCACGAAAAACTGTTTTTT | CASHLRPHEKLFF
- | TRBJ1-1 | TRBV27 | TGTGCCAGCAGTTTAGTTGCGGGAATGGGCACTGAAGCTTTCTTT | CASSLVAGMGTEAFF
- | TRBJ1-5 | TRBV7-9 | TGTGCCAGCAGCTTAGATGGTCAGCCCCAGCATTTT | CASSLDGQPQHF
- | TRBJ2-2 | TRBV15 | TGTGCCACCAGCAGATCGGGGGCTACCACCGGGGAGCTGTTTTTT | CATSRSGATTGELFF
TRBD2 | TRBJ2-5 | TRBV11-2 | TGTGCCAGCAGCACCGGGACTAGCGGGGGGAACCAAGAGACCCAGTACTTC | CASSTGTSGGNQETQYF
- | TRBJ1-2 | TRBV4-1 | TGCGCCAGCAGCCAAGACAGCCATAACTATGGCTACACCTTC | CASSQDSHNYGYTF
- | TRBJ1-2 | TRBV27 | TGTGCCAGCAGTTGGGACCGGTTGGGCTACACCTTC | CASSWDRLGYTF